Given below is one T cell receptor (beta chain) in context. This sample was taken from a study of T cell changes during pregnancy in multiple sclerosis. CDR3 length equals 15 residues. Trimming at V came to 3 bases and at J to 2 bases, leaving 7 bases not matched to a gene. CDR1 is SGDLS and CDR2 is YYNGEE in the germline V gene. Measured with immunoSEQ multiplex PCR; TCRdb has only the in-frame clones, and not every one. Of over 10,000 clones listed, around nine tenths are singletons. The V and J genes are TRBV9 and TRBJ2-7, with 8 nucleotides matching TRBD2. This TCR derives from a female donor with multiple sclerosis, enrolled in a pregnancy study. Here the sequenced sample was CD8+ T cells from peripheral blood mononuclear cells, taken in the first trimester of pregnancy. The chain's CDR3 is CASSAGGGQTYEQYF. Written as DNA, the CDR3 is TGTGCCAGCAGCGCGGGGGGGGGCCAGACCTACGAGCAGTACTTC.